This T cell receptor beta chain was recovered during a study of blood T cell repertoires in COVID-19. Study-wide background: The samples span acute and convalescent COVID-19 from the United States, Italy and Spain. The analysed material was cDNA or gDNA that came from T cells, B-cell-depleted T cells, or PBMCs.

Original analysis: Estimation of nucleated cell counts relied on the amplification of reference gene primers. TCRdb's copy holds only in-frame clones and misses some; the assay was immunoSEQ multiplex PCR. Clonal size and the V and J genes are those of that table, whereas D and trimming came from the DNA. The sample has roughly 670,000 clones; approximately 90% are singletons. The CDR3 contains 13 residues. The V gene lost 3 bases and the J gene lost 1 base, with 6 bases spanning the gap. Turning to this clone: The same CDR3 arises from other DNA sequences in this sample as well.

The sequenced material came from peripheral blood. This chain links TRBV12-3 or TRBV12-4 with TRBJ1-2; D gene uncertain. This receptor was identified in a woman in her late teens or twenties with acute or convalescent COVID-19. The CDR3 nucleotides read TGTGCCAGCAGTTTGAACAGTAACTATGGCTACACCTTC. This encodes CASSLNSNYGYTF.